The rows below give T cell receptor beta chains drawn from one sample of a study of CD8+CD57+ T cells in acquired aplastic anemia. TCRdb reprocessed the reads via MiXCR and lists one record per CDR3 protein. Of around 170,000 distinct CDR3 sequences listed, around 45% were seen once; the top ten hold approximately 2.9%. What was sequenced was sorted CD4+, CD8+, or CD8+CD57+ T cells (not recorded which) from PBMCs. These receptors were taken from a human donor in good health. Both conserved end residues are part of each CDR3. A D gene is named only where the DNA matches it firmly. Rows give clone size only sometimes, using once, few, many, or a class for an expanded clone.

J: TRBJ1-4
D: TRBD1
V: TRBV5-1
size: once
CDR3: CASTRQGANEKLFF
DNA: TGCGCCAGCACAAGACAGGGGGCTAATGAAAAACTGTTTTTT

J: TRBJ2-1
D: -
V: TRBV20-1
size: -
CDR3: CSAPRVAAGNEQFF
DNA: TGCAGTGCTCCTAGGGTAGCGGCCGGCAATGAGCAGTTCTTC

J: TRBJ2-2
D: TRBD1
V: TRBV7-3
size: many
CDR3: CASSPRTGGTGELFF
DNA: TGTGCCAGCAGCCCCCGGACAGGGGGCACCGGGGAGCTGTTTTTT

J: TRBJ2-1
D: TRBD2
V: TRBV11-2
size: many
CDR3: CASSHTGLAGVEQFF
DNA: TGTGCCAGCAGCCATACAGGACTAGCGGGAGTTGAGCAGTTCTTC

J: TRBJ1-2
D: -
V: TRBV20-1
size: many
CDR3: CSARDSLAYGYTF
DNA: TGCAGTGCTAGAGATAGTCTCGCCTATGGCTACACCTTC

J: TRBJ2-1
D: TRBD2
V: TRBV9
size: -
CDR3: CASSVAGKTSGRMNEQFF
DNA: TGTGCCAGCAGCGTAGCTGGCAAAACTAGCGGGAGGATGAATGAGCAGTTCTTC

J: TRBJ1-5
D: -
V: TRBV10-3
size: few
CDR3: CAISGVGNSNQPQHF
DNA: TGTGCCATCAGTGGCGTAGGAAATAGCAATCAGCCCCAGCATTTT

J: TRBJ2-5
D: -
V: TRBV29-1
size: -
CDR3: CSVEDYRELGETQYF
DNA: TGCAGCGTTGAAGATTACAGGGAGCTGGGAGAGACCCAGTACTTC

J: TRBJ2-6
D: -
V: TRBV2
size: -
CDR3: CASSEGGDDGANVLTF
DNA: TGTGCCAGCAGTGAGGGCGGCGACGATGGGGCCAACGTCCTGACTTTC

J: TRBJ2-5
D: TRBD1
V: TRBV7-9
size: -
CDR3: CASSLVGRGSLETQYF
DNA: TGTGCCAGCAGCTTAGTCGGCAGGGGGAGTTTAGAGACCCAGTACTTC

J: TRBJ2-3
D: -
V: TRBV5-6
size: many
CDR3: CASSFTGNVVSDTQYF
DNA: TGTGCCAGCAGCTTTACAGGGAACGTGGTGTCAGATACGCAGTATTTT

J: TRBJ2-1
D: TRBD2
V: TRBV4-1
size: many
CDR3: CASSPAGGRYEQFF
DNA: TGCGCCAGCAGCCCAGCGGGAGGGAGATATGAGCAGTTCTTC

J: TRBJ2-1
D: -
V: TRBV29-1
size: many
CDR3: CSVEDPIGRSYNEQFF
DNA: TGCAGCGTTGAAGATCCCATCGGACGGTCCTACAATGAGCAGTTCTTC

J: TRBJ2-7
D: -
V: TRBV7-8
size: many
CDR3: CASSPSGLSTYEQYF
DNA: TGTGCCAGCAGTCCGTCCGGACTGAGTACCTACGAGCAGTACTTC

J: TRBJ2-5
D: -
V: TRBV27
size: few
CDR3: CASSLLASSAQETQYF
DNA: TGTGCCAGCAGTTTATTAGCCAGTTCGGCCCAAGAGACCCAGTACTTC

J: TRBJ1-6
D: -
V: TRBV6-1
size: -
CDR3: CASRPGGSPLHF
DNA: TGTGCCAGCAGACCAGGAGGGTCACCCCTCCACTTT

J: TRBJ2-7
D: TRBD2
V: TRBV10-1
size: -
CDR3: CATTAGGPYEQYF
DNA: TGCGCCACAACAGCGGGAGGGCCGTACGAGCAGTACTTC

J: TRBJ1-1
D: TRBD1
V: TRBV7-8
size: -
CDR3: CASSLPYSGQGGTEAFF
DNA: TGTGCCAGCAGCTTACCATACTCTGGACAGGGCGGTACTGAAGCTTTCTTT

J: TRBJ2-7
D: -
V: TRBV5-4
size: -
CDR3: CASSFRREKDEQYF
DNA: TGTGCCAGCAGCTTTCGCCGGGAAAAGGACGAGCAGTACTTC

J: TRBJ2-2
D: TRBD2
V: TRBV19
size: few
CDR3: CASSKLAGESGELFF
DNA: TGTGCCAGTAGTAAGTTAGCGGGAGAGAGCGGGGAGCTGTTTTTT

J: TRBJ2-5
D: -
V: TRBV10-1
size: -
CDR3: CASSDSGETQYF
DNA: TGCGCCAGCAGTGATTCCGGGGAGACCCAGTACTTC

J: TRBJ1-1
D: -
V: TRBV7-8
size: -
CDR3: CASSKTRTEAFF
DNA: TGTGCCAGCAGCAAGACACGCACTGAAGCTTTCTTT